This record covers a single T cell receptor beta chain. Clones were read by immunoSEQ multiplex PCR, and TCRdb kept only the in-frame ones, dropping some. Here the sample spans around 140,000 clones, about 92% being singletons. The CDR3 contains 14 residues. CDR1 SGHTA and CDR2 FQGTGA come from the germline V gene. Trimming stripped 6 bases from V and 4 bases from J, with 14 bases between. These data belong to a study of OX40 agonist ivuxolimab in advanced cancers. The specimen comprised CD4+ or CD8+ T cells sorted from blood, sampled in a trial of the OX40 agonist ivuxolimab. This sequence joins TRBV7-3 and TRBJ2-3; D is possibly TRBD2 (5 bases). This clonotype was sampled from an adult with an advanced solid tumor such as melanoma, head and neck, liver or kidney cancer. CDR3 in amino acids: CASSSHSGSDTQYF. CDR3 sequence (DNA): TGTGCCAGCAGTTCTCACAGCGGCTCAGATACGCAGTATTTT.